The 24 T cell receptor beta chains below come from one sample, sequenced in a study of OX40 agonist ivuxolimab in advanced cancers. This table comes from immunoSEQ multiplex PCR, and its TCRdb copy is limited to in-frame clones, with some not included. The table shows more than 50,000 clones, with approximately 80% occurring only once. The sequencing here drew on CD4+ or CD8+ T cells sorted from blood, taken in a trial of the OX40 agonist ivuxolimab. The receptor source for this set is an adult with an advanced solid tumor such as melanoma, head and neck, liver or kidney cancer.

This clone appeared a few times. The chain has TRBV6-1 and TRBJ1-6; possible D gene TRBD1, 5 bases. Germline CDR1 MNHNS, CDR2 SASEGT. This CDR3 comprises 15 residues. V lost 6 bases to trimming and J lost 8 bases, with 17 bases between them. The chain's CDR3 is CASSGLLQVDSPLHF. The CDR3 DNA follows: TGTGCCAGCAGCGGTCTTTTACAGGTTGATTCACCCCTCCACTTT.

The chain carries TRBV5-1 and TRBJ2-7; possible D gene TRBD1, 5 bases. This CDR3 has 14 amino acids. From germline, CDR1 is SGHRS and CDR2 YFSETQ. Trimming removed 1 base at V and 2 bases at J, with 10 bases between. The CDR3 region has the DNA TGCGCCAGCAGCTTGAACGCAGGGCCCTACGAGCAGTACTTC. This translates into CASSLNAGPYEQYF.

The chain links TRBV11-2 to TRBJ1-5, with unresolved D. Trimming pared 0 bases from V and 1 base from J, leaving 7 bases between. The CDR3 has 15 amino acids. Looked up from germline, CDR1 is SGHAT and CDR2 is FQNNGV. CDR3 residues: CASSLDWLSNQPQHF. The CDR3 bases are TGTGCCAGCAGCTTAGATTGGTTGAGCAATCAGCCCCAGCATTTT.

The V and J genes are TRBV5-4 and TRBJ2-2, with D possibly matching TRBD1 (7 bases). The V end lost 0 bases, the J end lost 6 bases, and 12 bases lay between the germline ends. This CDR3 has 15 amino acids. The germline gives CDR1 SGHNT, CDR2 YYREEE (reference sequence). CDR3 DNA sequence: TGTGCCAGCAGCTTGGGGAGGGGGCGAGCCGGGGAGCTGTTTTTT. This codes for CASSLGRGRAGELFF.

This clone was observed once. The chain is built from TRBV29-1 and TRBJ1-2, with 7 bases lining up with TRBD1. This CDR3 region has 14 residues. The V gene end was trimmed by 5 bases and the J gene end by 4 bases; junction bases not matched to a gene: 10. The V gene's germline CDR1 is SQVTM and CDR2 ANQGSEA. The CDR3 nucleotides are TGCAGCGTTAGTGTGGGAGGGGACAGCTATGGCTACACCTTC. This translates into CSVSVGGDSYGYTF.

This chain links TRBV27 with TRBJ1-6; maybe TRBD1 (5 bases). Germline V gives CDR1 MNHEY, CDR2 SMNVEV (reference sequence). Trimming removed 5 bases from V and 9 bases from J, with 23 bases in between. The CDR3 is made up of 17 amino acids. As DNA, the CDR3 is TGTGCCAGCAGTCCTAGACAGTCTCCTCCACGGGGTTCACCCCTCCACTTT. Translating it yields CASSPRQSPPRGSPLHF.

The chain carries TRBV5-1 and TRBJ1-2; D perhaps matches TRBD1 (5 bases). The germline V gene has CDR1 SGHRS and CDR2 YFSETQ. This CDR3 has 14 residues. Trimming stripped 0 bases from V and 2 bases from J, with 8 bases between. CDR3 sequence reads: CASSLGRDNYGYTF. The CDR3, as DNA: TGCGCCAGCAGCTTGGGCAGGGACAACTATGGCTACACCTTC.

The chain links TRBV18 to TRBJ1-1, with a weak D call TRBD1 (6 bases). V shed 3 bases and J shed 5 bases, with 16 bases lying between them. Germline assignment: CDR1 KGHSH and CDR2 LQKENI. The CDR3 sequence is 15 residues long. DNA for the CDR3: TGTGCCAGCTCACCCATAAGACAGGTGGGGACTGAAGCTTTCTTT. Protein product: CASSPIRQVGTEAFF.

The chain joins TRBV2 to TRBJ2-5; D is possibly TRBD2 (5 bases). Germline CDR1 SNHLY, CDR2 FYNNEI. The CDR3 contains 13 residues. The V and J ends lost 8 bases and 5 bases respectively, with 15 bases between them. The CDR3 here is CASRGQVRETQYF. The CDR3 nucleotides read TGTGCCAGCCGAGGGCAAGTTAGGGAGACCCAGTACTTC.

The chain links TRBV7-9 to TRBJ2-5, with a weak D call TRBD2 (6 bases). Between the trimmed V and J ends, which lost 2 bases and 5 bases, there was a span of 9 bases. The CDR3 runs 13 residues. Looked up from germline, CDR1 is SEHNR and CDR2 is FQNEAQ (reference sequence). The CDR3 DNA follows: TGTGCCAGCAGCTTAAAGGGGAGGGAGACCCAGTACTTC. As protein: CASSLKGRETQYF. Combining the CDR3 with reference TRBV7-9 and TRBJ2-5 gives the whole variable domain DTGVSQNPRHKITKRGQNVTFRCDPISEHNRLYWYRQTLGQGPEFLTYFQNEAQLEKSRLLSDRFSAERPKGSFSTLEIQRTEQGDSAMYLCASSLKGRETQYFGPGTRLLVL.

J is TRBJ2-2 and V is TRBV6-5; 9 nucleotides agree with TRBD2. Germline-derived CDR1 and CDR2 are MNHEY and SVGAGI. The V and J ends lost 5 bases and 4 bases, in that order; junction bases with no gene match: 2. The CDR3 consists of 14 residues. As DNA, the CDR3 is TGTGCCAGCAGTCGACTAGCGGCCACCGGGGAGCTGTTTTTT. Encoded protein: CASSRLAATGELFF.

The rearrangement links TRBV18 to TRBJ1-1; D call uncertain. Germline CDR1 reads KGHSH; CDR2 reads LQKENI. This CDR3 contains 14 residues. Trimming took 2 bases from V and 0 from J, leaving 7 bases between them. DNA for the CDR3: TGTGCCAGCTCACCAGTCAGGATGAACACTGAAGCTTTCTTT. This sequence encodes CASSPVRMNTEAFF.

This clone has just one count. The chain uses TRBV5-1 and TRBJ2-7; a weak D match, TRBD1 (7 bases). Germline CDR1 SGHRS, CDR2 YFSETQ. The ends were cut back, 4 bases at V and 2 bases at J, with 13 bases in the middle. The CDR3 totals 14 residues. DNA for the CDR3: TGCGCCAGCAGCGGAGGGACAGTTACCTACGAGCAGTACTTC. Translated: CASSGGTVTYEQYF.

This clone appeared a few times. CDR3 DNA: TGTGCCAGCAGCTTATCCCGCGGGACCGGCTGGGATATGAACACTGAAGCTTTCTTT. Protein: CASSLSRGTGWDMNTEAFF. This chain links TRBV11-2 with TRBJ1-1, with D maybe TRBD1 (5 bases). The CDR3 is made up of 19 amino acids. Between the trimmed V and J ends, which lost 2 bases and 0 bases, there was a span of 22 bases. Germline V gene lookup returns CDR1 SGHAT and CDR2 FQNNGV. Full variable domain (outside the CDR3, taken from reference TRBV11-2 and TRBJ1-1): EAGVAQSPRYKIIEKRQSVAFWCNPISGHATLYWYQQILGQGPKLLIQFQNNGVVDDSQLPKDRFSAERLKGVDSTLKIQPAKLEDSAVYLCASSLSRGTGWDMNTEAFFGQGTRLTVV.

The chain links TRBV6-5 to TRBJ2-7; D is perhaps TRBD1 (5 bases). Germline V gives CDR1 MNHEY, CDR2 SVGAGI. The ends were cut back, 2 bases at V and 4 bases at J, with 9 bases in the middle. The CDR3 is 13 residues long. CDR3 DNA: TGTGCCAGCAGTTACCCAGGGCGATACGAGCAGTACTTC. Its protein is CASSYPGRYEQYF.

This clone was counted a few times. The gene calls are TRBV4-1 and TRBJ1-2; D possibly corresponds to TRBD1 (5 bases). This CDR3 comprises 15 residues. Trimming removed 1 base at V and 2 bases at J, with 11 bases between. The germline gives CDR1 MGHRA, CDR2 YSYEKL. CDR3 DNA sequence: TGCGCCAGCAGCCAAGGGGACGCATTAAACTATGGCTACACCTTC. Residues: CASSQGDALNYGYTF.

J is TRBJ2-5 and V is TRBV7-2; TRBD2 might be the D (7 bases). Germline-derived CDR1 and CDR2 are SGHTA and FQGNSA. The CDR3 extends over 17 amino acids. Trimming cost V 0 bases and J 4 bases, with 18 bases left between them. The CDR3 coding sequence is TGTGCCAGCAGCTTAGCGGGGAGGCGGGGGCTGCGAGAGACCCAGTACTTC. Its translation: CASSLAGRRGLRETQYF.

V and J are TRBV11-1 and TRBJ2-1; no reliable D call. Trimming cost V 2 bases and J 8 bases, with 16 bases left between them. The CDR3 has 15 amino acids. CDR1 SGHAT and CDR2 FQDESV come from the germline V gene (reference sequence). The CDR3 DNA is TGTGCCAGCAGCTTACTCAGTAGTTTGACCCATGAGCAGTTCTTC. This gives the protein CASSLLSSLTHEQFF.

The V gene is TRBV5-4, the J gene TRBJ1-2; D is possibly TRBD1 (6 bases). The CDR3 covers 13 residues. Germline V gives CDR1 SGHNT, CDR2 YYREEE (reference sequence). Deletions cut 4 bases from V and 8 bases from J, with 15 bases between. The CDR3 protein is CASSGSGVSGYTF. CDR3 nucleotide sequence: TGTGCCAGCAGCGGATCAGGGGTAAGCGGCTACACCTTC.

The CDR3: CASSGRGFDQPQHF. The CDR3 DNA follows: TGTGCCAGCAGTGGTCGGGGGTTCGATCAGCCCCAGCATTTT. This chain uses TRBV2 with TRBJ1-5; a weak D match, TRBD1 (5 bases). The CDR3 has 14 amino acids. Trimming left V 4 bases short and J 5 bases short, with 12 bases between. Germline V gives CDR1 SNHLY, CDR2 FYNNEI.

The chain has TRBV7-2 and TRBJ2-1; 9 bases match TRBD1. V dropped 5 bases and J dropped 8; count of bases not matched to a gene: 10. The CDR3 sequence is 15 residues long. Germline lookup yields CDR1 SGHTA and CDR2 FQGNSA. CDR3 sequence: CASSRTPGQGYEQFF. CDR3 DNA: TGTGCCAGCAGCCGGACACCGGGACAGGGATATGAGCAGTTCTTC. Variable domain in full (rest from reference TRBV7-2 and TRBJ2-1): GAGVSQSPSNKVTEKGKDVELRCDPISGHTALYWYRQSLGQGLEFLIYFQGNSAPDKSGLPSDRFSAERTGGSVSTLTIQRTQQEDSAVYLCASSRTPGQGYEQFFGPGTRLTVL.

This chain joins TRBV6-1 and TRBJ1-5; TRBD1 matches at 7 bases. J lost 2 bases, V lost 2 bases, and 3 bases had no gene match. Germline V gene sequence: CDR1 MNHNS, CDR2 SASEGT. The CDR3 runs to 15 residues. The CDR3 nucleotides read TGTGCCAGCAGTGAATCCAGGGGGGGCAATCAGCCCCAGCATTTT. This sequence encodes CASSESRGGNQPQHF.

This chain uses TRBV2 with TRBJ2-7; possibly TRBD1 for D (6 bases). Deletions cut 5 bases from V and 2 bases from J, with 10 bases between. Germline CDR1 SNHLY, CDR2 FYNNEI. The CDR3 extends over 13 amino acids. Here the CDR3 reads CASSLQGAYEQYF. The CDR3 region has the DNA TGTGCCAGCAGTTTACAGGGCGCCTACGAGCAGTACTTC.

This sequence joins TRBV21-1 and TRBJ2-5; TRBD1, as called in the table, went unchecked against the DNA. TRBV21-1 is noted as a pseudogene. The CDR3 is 18 residues long. CDR3 in amino acids: CASKSPKSVRGIVGTQYF. DNA of the CDR3: TGTGCCAGCAAGTCCCCAAAAAGTGTAAGGGGGATTGTAGGGACCCAGTACTTC.